This T cell receptor beta chain was captured by sequencing in a study of CD8+CD57+ T cells in acquired aplastic anemia. Regarding the study as a whole: A significant difference in CD8+ Simpson's diversity between patients and controls was not found. Patients and controls were found to share some 30 CD8+ CDR3 sequences.

The CDR3 covers 15 residues. With 0 bases clipped from V and 6 bases from J, the junction kept 3 bases outside the gene matches. Germline V gives CDR1 LGHNA, CDR2 YSLEER. Template material for TCR beta VDJ and CDR3 profiling consisted of genomic DNA. One entry per CDR3 protein, called by TCRdb with MiXCR from the reads. Of tens of thousands of distinct CDR3 sequences listed, 76% are singletons. As regards this clonotype: Antigen unknown.

Sequenced material: sorted CD4+, CD8+, or CD8+CD57+ T cells (not recorded which) from PBMCs. The sequence was collected from a human donor in good health, serving as a control. The J gene is TRBJ2-2, the V gene TRBV4-3, with 8 bases identical to TRBD2. CDR3 sequence reads: CASSQESGGPGELFF. The CDR3 DNA is TGCGCCAGCAGCCAAGAATCGGGGGGGCCCGGGGAGCTGTTTTTT.